This T cell receptor (beta chain) was profiled in a study of blood T cell repertoires in COVID-19. Whole-study context: The cDNA or gDNA used as material had been derived from T cells, B-cell-depleted T cells, or PBMCs.

Germline lookup yields CDR1 MNHNY and CDR2 SVGAGI (reference sequence). The CDR3 extends over 12 amino acids. V shed 5 bases, J shed 11 bases, and the junction held 6 bases outside the gene matches. This clone came up once. Assay: immunoSEQ multiplex PCR; the TCRdb copy retains only in-frame clones and omits some. The data show 250,000 to 300,000 clones, with about 80% seen just once and around 3.6% held by the top ten. Each participant's cohort was designated according to participant-reported clinical history. Resolution of symptoms, clearance, or two negative PCRs was present in recovered Cohort 3 donors.

The chain links TRBV6-6 to TRBJ2-3, with 8 bases matching TRBD1. The sequenced sample was PBMCs or T cells enriched from blood (not recorded which). The source is a man over 45 who had recovered from COVID-19. In DNA, the CDR3 is TGTGCCAGCAGTGTATCCGGGACAGGGCAGTATTTT. Its protein is CASSVSGTGQYF.